This is a list of T cell receptor beta chains from one sample in a study of shared clonotypes between healthy human individuals. Sequencing used immunoSEQ multiplex PCR; TCRdb keeps in-frame clones, though not all of them. Counted here are approximately 710,000 clones, roughly 87% occurring once; the ten biggest clones make up about 33%. The sample consisted of memory CD8+ T cells from PBMCs. All receptors come from a man aged 18 to 30 in good health. Some clones in this sample may be carry-over from other donors' samples. The CDR3 runs from the conserved cysteine through the conserved F or W. The D gene is left open where the match is weak. Expanded clones are given a class, and other clones once, few, many or no size at all.

clone_size j_call d_call v_call cdr3_aa cdr3_nt
many TRBJ2-5 TRBD1 TRBV5-6 CASSPTGVETQYF TGTGCCAGCAGCCCCACAGGGGTCGAGACCCAGTACTTC
- TRBJ2-7 TRBD1 TRBV7-8 CASSPPRTGTAEQYF TGTGCCAGCAGCCCCCCCCGGACAGGGACGGCCGAGCAGTACTTC
once TRBJ2-5 - TRBV18 CASSPPTVGREETQYF TGTGCCAGCTCACCCCCGACGGTGGGGCGGGAAGAGACCCAGTACTTC
- TRBJ2-7 - TRBV6-1 CASSELRRGPYEQYF TGTGCCAGCAGTGAACTCCGAAGGGGCCCGTACGAGCAGTACTTC
- TRBJ2-1 - TRBV27 CASSLSRRHEQFF TGTGCCAGCAGTTTATCGAGAAGACATGAGCAGTTCTTC
- TRBJ1-1 - TRBV4-3 CASSQDGAREGPLNTEAFF TGCGCCAGCAGCCAAGACGGGGCCCGGGAGGGGCCGCTAAACACTGAAGCTTTCTTT
- TRBJ1-2 - TRBV6-1 CASSGSGYGYTF TGTGCCAGCAGTGGATCGGGCTATGGCTACACCTTC
once TRBJ1-1 TRBD1 TRBV4-1 CASSVRRGRGTEAFF TGCGCCAGCAGCGTCCGCAGGGGGCGCGGCACTGAAGCTTTCTTT
- TRBJ2-7 - TRBV7-8 CASSFSAGANYEQYF TGTGCCAGCAGCTTTTCCGCAGGGGCAAACTACGAGCAGTACTTC
- TRBJ2-7 - TRBV28 CASSLRFGYSYEQYF TGTGCCAGCAGTTTAAGGTTTGGGTACTCCTACGAGCAGTACTTC
- TRBJ2-2 - TRBV29-1 CSVVGETGELFF TGCAGCGTTGTAGGGGAAACCGGGGAGCTGTTTTTT
- TRBJ2-5 - TRBV30 CAWSVPGGALETQYF TGTGCCTGGAGTGTACCTGGAGGGGCCCTGGAGACCCAGTACTTC
- TRBJ1-3 - TRBV6-6 CASSYSTEGPGNTIYF TGTGCCAGCAGTTACTCGACGGAAGGGCCTGGAAACACCATATATTTT
- TRBJ1-1 - TRBV29-1 CSVYTGTGVVRAEAFF TGCAGCGTTTACACCGGGACGGGGGTTGTTAGGGCTGAAGCTTTCTTT
- TRBJ2-7 - TRBV21-1 CASSKGGRRGRLYEQYF TGTGCCAGCAGCAAAGGTGGTCGGCGCGGGAGGCTCTACGAGCAGTACTTC
- TRBJ1-1 - TRBV11-2 CASSTRKLNTEAFF TGTGCCAGCAGCACCCGAAAGCTGAACACTGAAGCTTTCTTT
- TRBJ2-7 - TRBV28 CASTPRGRLGYEQYF TGTGCCAGCACCCCACGGGGGCGGCTGGGTTACGAGCAGTACTTC
- TRBJ2-1 - TRBV9 CASSVAWGNEQFF TGTGCCAGCAGCGTAGCTTGGGGGAATGAGCAGTTCTTC
- TRBJ2-1 TRBD2 TRBV7-9 CASSSGASGRAFSYNEQFF TGTGCCAGCAGCTCGGGCGCTAGCGGGAGGGCCTTCTCCTACAATGAGCAGTTCTTC
- TRBJ1-1 - TRBV6-6 CASSSGATEAFF TGTGCCAGCTCCTCGGGGGCCACTGAAGCTTTCTTT
- TRBJ1-2 - TRBV7-2 CASSLGGAYYGYTF TGTGCCAGCAGCTTAGGGGGCGCCTACTATGGCTACACCTTC
- TRBJ2-7 TRBD2 TRBV15 CATSGSTSGSFYEQYF TGTGCCACCAGCGGATCCACTAGCGGGAGCTTCTACGAGCAGTACTTC
- TRBJ2-2 - TRBV19 CASSIMEGPGELFF TGTGCCAGTAGTATTATGGAGGGCCCCGGGGAGCTGTTTTTT
- TRBJ2-7 - TRBV2 CASTQADEQYF TGTGCCAGCACTCAGGCCGACGAGCAGTACTTC
- TRBJ2-7 TRBD2 TRBV10-3 CAISESGGSSYEQYF TGTGCCATCAGTGAGTCTGGCGGGAGCTCCTACGAGCAGTACTTC